The entry that follows covers one T cell receptor beta chain sequence. This clonotype is a singleton in its sample. Its target antigen remains unknown. No much larger clone is present one base from it, and per-base qualities are unavailable. A single read makes a weak case. Explained via the paper, the treatment or condition label denotes: in vitro stimulation with specific CMV peptide epitopes to enrich CMV-specific T cells. This sample is part of a study of T cell repertoires in cytomegalovirus infection (dated 2019 in TCRdb). Broadly, across the study: Alongside well-studied HLA-B-restricted epitopes, the peptide stimulations were aimed at recently identified HLA-C-restricted CMV epitopes, whose presentation resists viral immunomodulation. The HLA type of each donor mattered for the analysis, because public TCR beta signatures pointed to carriage of CMV infection along with the matching HLA type. Overall study outcomes, separate from this receptor: In both this cohort and an independent cohort of some 350 donors, the cumulative frequency of public TCR beta family members distinguished carriers of CMV infection plus the relevant HLA type. In the ex vivo response, HLA-C-restricted CMV-specific TCR beta clonotypes were dominant, and in two of eight donors the single most frequent clonotype came from this HLA-C-restricted group.

The data were produced on an Illumina HiSeq 1500. Through fastp at Q25 and MiXCR, TCRdb rebuilt clones from the public reads, retaining in-frame beta chains. Entries are consolidated by CDR3 protein sequence, retaining the most common genes and DNA. The sample records hundreds of thousands of distinct CDR3 sequences, more than 40% of which are singletons. The ten largest clones capture 40% to 50% of the sample. Sequences MNHEY (CDR1) and SVGEGT (CDR2) are obtained from the germline V gene. V gives up 6 bases and J gives up 4 bases, and the segment between their germline ends measures 9 bases. From the cysteine through the phenylalanine, the CDR3 covers 12 amino acids. The sequence is cut down to CDR3 DNA, 36 bases in frame from base 1.

This TCR was sampled from a human donor in good health (CMV status not recorded). Some clones in this sample may be carry-over from other donors' samples. The sequence joins TRBV6-2 or TRBV6-3 to TRBJ1-2; there is no confident call for the D gene. The sequences come from cultured PBMCs, collected from culture after CMV antigen stimulation. The CDR3: CASRASLYGYTF. The nucleotide sequence reads as follows: TGTGCCAGCAGGGCGAGTCTCTATGGCTACACCTTC.